Listed here are 10 T cell receptor beta chains from one sample, sequenced in a study of molecular identifiers for immune sequencing clone quantification. TCRdb reprocessed the PCR reads via MiXCR and lists one record per CDR3 protein. Of around 300,000 distinct CDR3 sequences listed, 24% are singletons. The sample taken for sequencing was naive CD8+ T cells from blood, with Jurkat cell RNA spiked in. The subset denotes: FACS-sorted CD8+CD4-CCR7+CD45RA+ naive T cells. The receptors shown here come from a human donor in good health. Some libraries in this study had Jurkat cell RNA spiked in.

In its sample, this clonotype was seen many times. Here the CDR3 reads CASSELAGELFF. Here the CDR3 DNA reads TGTGCCAGCAGTGAATTAGCCGGGGAGCTGTTTTTT. The J gene is TRBJ2-2, the V gene TRBV25-1; D is ambiguous. The CDR3 spans 12 residues. The germline V gene encodes CDR1 MGHDK and CDR2 SYGVNS. Trimming removed 1 base from V and 6 bases from J, with 3 bases in between.

The CDR3 region has the DNA TGTGCCAGCAGCCCCCCGGCTTTTTGGGGGGGGAGGGCAGATACGCAGTATTTT. Translation gives CASSPPAFWGGRADTQYF. This chain connects TRBV3-1 to TRBJ2-3; 7 bases align to TRBD2. This CDR3 has 18 residues. CDR1 and CDR2 (germline): LGHDT, YNNKEL (reference sequence). With 4 bases clipped from V and 4 bases from J, the junction kept 17 bases outside the gene matches.

There are many counts of this clonotype. The genes are TRBV25-1 and TRBJ2-7; 9 bases align to TRBD1. Germline CDR1 and CDR2: MGHDK and SYGVNS. The CDR3 has 14 amino acids. The V and J ends lost 3 bases and 3 bases, in that order; junction bases with no gene match: 3. In nucleotides, the CDR3 is TGTGCCAGCAGTGACCCGGACAGGGGCTACGAGCAGTACTTC. Residues: CASSDPDRGYEQYF.

This clonotype was picked up many times. The V and J genes are TRBV7-8 and TRBJ1-1; D gene ambiguous. The CDR3 is 15 amino acids. V was clipped by 1 base and J by 1 base, with 10 bases between them. The germline V gene encodes CDR1 SGHVS and CDR2 FQNEAQ. CDR3 nucleotide sequence: TGTGCCAGCAGCTTAGTTACCGTCGCGAACACTGAAGCTTTCTTT. The encoded protein is CASSLVTVANTEAFF.

The chain uses TRBV9 and TRBJ1-5; D is unresolved. The germline CDR1 and CDR2 sequences are SGDLS and YYNGEE. V was cut by 0 bases and J by 5 bases, with 9 bases left in between. The CDR3 consists of 14 residues. CDR3 region: CASSVGTEYQPQHF. The CDR3 DNA reads as TGTGCCAGCAGCGTAGGGACGGAATATCAGCCCCAGCATTTT.

A note on this clonotype: This may stem from a read error, because a much larger clone lies one nucleotide away. The V and J genes are TRBV20-1 and TRBJ2-3; D is uncertain. The CDR3 runs 13 residues. CDR1 is DFQATT, CDR2 SNEGSKA, per germline (reference sequence). Trimming cost V 0 bases and J 4 bases, with 8 bases left between them. As DNA, the CDR3 is TGCAGTGCTAGAGAGTCAAGCTCAGATACGCAGTATTTT. It yields the protein CSARESSSDTQYF.

As regards this clonotype: A single base separates this from a much larger clone, so it may be a read error. The chain couples TRBV29-1 to TRBJ1-1; perhaps TRBD1 as D (5 bases). The CDR3 is 10 amino acids. The V gene's germline CDR1 is SQVTM and CDR2 ANQGSEA. V was trimmed by 7 bases and J by 8 bases, leaving 11 bases between them. The chain's CDR3 is CSGARTEAFF. The CDR3 DNA reads TGCAGCGGTGCGCGGACAGAAGCTTTCTTT.

Remarks on this clonotype: Possible read error: a much larger clone is one base away. This chain links TRBV4-3 with TRBJ1-5; D uncertain. V gave up 0 bases and J gave up 5 bases, with 11 bases separating them. The CDR3 consists of 15 residues. Germline V gene lookup returns CDR1 LGHNA and CDR2 YSLEER. The CDR3 reads CASSQESGGYQPQHF. The CDR3 coding sequence is TGCGCCAGCAGCCAAGAAAGCGGAGGGTATCAGCCCCAGCATTTT.

Comments on this clonotype: Since a much larger clone is just one base distant, this may be a read error. This chain connects TRBV7-2 to TRBJ1-1; D remains ambiguous. The CDR3 is made up of 15 amino acids. The germline V gene encodes CDR1 SGHTA and CDR2 FQGNSA. DNA of the CDR3: TGTGCCAGCGGCTTAGTCGGGCCCCTGAACACTGAAGCTTTCTTT. Translated, it gives CASGLVGPLNTEAFF. The full variable domain, rest sourced from reference TRBV7-2 and TRBJ1-1, is GAGVSQSPSNKVTEKGKDVELRCDPISGHTALYWYRQSLGQGLEFLIYFQGNSAPDKSGLPSDRFSAERTGGSVSTLTIQRTQQEDSAVYLCASGLVGPLNTEAFFGQGTRLTVV.

This clonotype was detected many times. The chain employs TRBV14 and TRBJ1-1, with D uncertain. The V gene's germline CDR1 is SGHDN and CDR2 FVKESK. This CDR3 is 14 amino acids long. V was clipped by 4 bases and J by 4 bases, with 13 bases between them. DNA of the CDR3: TGTGCCAGCAGCCCGAGGGCACAGTTCACTGAAGCTTTCTTT. Translation gives CASSPRAQFTEAFF.